This entry lists 29 T cell receptor beta chains sequenced from one sample in a study of beta chain features in type 1 diabetes. Study results and caveats: Significant though moderate, a shortening of TCRB CDR3s appeared in all four CD4+ subsets of Type 1 diabetes patients.

These receptors are not linked to any known antigen. All of the isolated RNA was reverse transcribed, so expressed TCRB transcripts were sequenced. TCRdb's table, derived via immunoSEQ multiplex PCR, lists solely in-frame clones and lacks some. This repertoire shows a few hundred thousand clones, 15% found once; its top ten account for roughly 0.015%. Sequencing was performed on naive CD4+ T cells from blood. The receptor set was obtained from a man between 18 and 35 years old with type 1 diabetes.

V gene TRBV30 combines with J gene TRBJ2-1, with D maybe TRBD1 (6 bases). V was clipped by 5 bases and J by 5 bases, with 10 bases between them. The V gene's germline CDR1 is GTSNPN and CDR2 SVGIG (reference sequence). This CDR3 spans 12 amino acids. The CDR3 loop is CAWQDRHNEQFF. DNA of the CDR3: TGTGCCTGGCAAGACAGGCACAATGAGCAGTTCTTC.

This clone was detected only a few times. The V call is TRBV30, the J call TRBJ1-5; D is undetermined. This CDR3 region has 13 residues. V lost 2 bases and J 2 bases, leaving 7 bases between the germline ends. Germline CDR1 GTSNPN, CDR2 SVGIG (reference sequence). In nucleotides, the CDR3 is TGTGCCTGGAGTTTCCGGGGCAATCAGCCCCAGCATTTT. Protein product: CAWSFRGNQPQHF.

This rearrangement joins TRBV6-5 to TRBJ2-5; 10 nucleotides agree with TRBD1. The CDR3 is 14 residues long. After removal of 4 bases from V and 7 bases from J, the junction contained 6 bases not matched to a gene. Germline assignment: CDR1 MNHEY and CDR2 SVGAGI. In DNA, the CDR3 is TGTGCCAGCAGTTCGGGACAGGGGCTCGGGACCCAGTACTTC. This gives the protein CASSSGQGLGTQYF.

This clone was counted a few times. This chain connects TRBV7-9 to TRBJ1-1, with a possible D match to TRBD1 (5 bases). CDR1 is SEHNR, CDR2 FQNEAQ, per germline (reference sequence). The ends were cut back, 4 bases at V and 6 bases at J, with 6 bases in the middle. The CDR3 consists of 11 residues. The CDR3 here is CASSSGAEAFF. The CDR3, as DNA: TGTGCCAGCAGCTCGGGGGCTGAAGCTTTCTTT.

The V call is TRBV7-2, the J call TRBJ1-2; no clear D. V gave up 5 bases and J gave up 7 bases, with 17 bases separating them. Germline values: CDR1 SGHTA, CDR2 FQGNSA. The CDR3 sequence is 14 residues long. The CDR3 here is CASSLGTRGSGYTF. CDR3 DNA sequence: TGTGCCAGCAGCCTAGGTACTCGGGGTTCTGGCTACACCTTC.

J is TRBJ1-1 and V is TRBV2; D remains unclear. Germline-derived CDR1 and CDR2 are SNHLY and FYNNEI. V was pared by 5 bases and J by 1 base, with 8 bases between. This CDR3 contains 13 residues. The chain's CDR3 is CASSTEGNTEAFF. CDR3 in DNA: TGTGCCAGCAGTACTGAGGGGAACACTGAAGCTTTCTTT.

The chain employs TRBV11-2 and TRBJ2-7; D remains unclear. In germline, CDR1 is SGHAT, CDR2 FQNNGV. The CDR3 totals 12 residues. Trimming took off 8 bases at V and 0 bases at J, with 8 bases between the two ends. The CDR3 is CASVLNSYEQYF. The CDR3 nucleotides are TGTGCCAGCGTCCTTAACTCCTACGAGCAGTACTTC.

In this sample, this clone turned up a few times. This chain links TRBV5-4 with TRBJ2-1; 10 bases line up with TRBD1. The CDR3 is 15 residues long. From germline, CDR1 is SGHNT and CDR2 YYREEE (reference sequence). With 4 bases clipped from V and 4 bases from J, the junction kept 5 bases outside the gene matches. The CDR3 region has the DNA TGTGCCAGCAGCCAGGACAGGGGGAATTACAATGAGCAGTTCTTC. Its protein is CASSQDRGNYNEQFF.

There are a few counts of this clone. The genes are TRBV9 and TRBJ2-3, with 7 bases lining up with TRBD2. Germline CDR1 SGDLS, CDR2 YYNGEE. This CDR3 region has 14 residues. The V segment lost 4 bases and the J segment 0 bases; nucleotides outside the gene matches: 2. Written as DNA, the CDR3 is TGTGCCAGCAGCCTGCGGGGGAGCACAGATACGCAGTATTTT. Residues: CASSLRGSTDTQYF.

CDR3 residues: CASGKGQGSSYEQYF. In nucleotides, the CDR3 is TGTGCCAGCGGAAAGGGACAGGGTAGCTCCTACGAGCAGTACTTC. This chain links TRBV6-6 with TRBJ2-7; 9 bases are a match to TRBD1. Germline trimming cut 8 bases from V and 0 bases from J; bases unmatched to any gene: 8. The CDR3 spans 15 residues. Per the germline V gene, CDR1 is MNHNY and CDR2 is SVGAGI (reference sequence).

The chain uses TRBV4-3 and TRBJ2-1, with a tentative D call TRBD1 (5 bases). Germline V gene lookup returns CDR1 LGHNA and CDR2 YSLEER. This CDR3 spans 13 amino acids. V dropped 3 bases and J dropped 12 bases, with 15 bases sitting between them. CDR3 nucleotides: TGCGCCAGCAGCCAGGAAAACAGGAGAGGGCAGTTCTTC. Translation: CASSQENRRGQFF.

This clone was detected only a few times. The V and J genes are TRBV4-1 and TRBJ2-3; 8 bases are a match to TRBD1. Germline CDR1 MGHRA, CDR2 YSYEKL. With 5 bases clipped from V and 5 bases from J, the junction kept 12 bases outside the gene matches. This CDR3 has 16 residues. The CDR3 DNA sequence: TGCGCCAGCAGCTTGAAGGGGCAGGGGGCTAAAGATACGCAGTATTTT. Translation gives CASSLKGQGAKDTQYF.

This clone was detected a few times. The rearrangement links TRBV4-2 to TRBJ1-6; 7 nucleotides agree with TRBD1. The CDR3 runs to 16 residues. Germline-derived CDR1 and CDR2 are LGHNA and YNFKEQ. After removal of 0 bases from V and 9 bases from J, the junction contained 8 bases not matched to a gene. The CDR3 sequence is CASSQDGQGVGSPLHF. For the CDR3, the DNA is TGTGCCAGCAGCCAAGATGGCCAGGGGGTTGGTTCACCCCTCCACTTT.

In this sample, this clone turned up a few times. This chain links TRBV7-2 with TRBJ2-2, with 8 bases aligning to TRBD2. V lost 4 bases to trimming and J lost 4 bases; unmatched junction nucleotides: 8. CDR3 length equals 16 residues. Germline V lookup: CDR1 SGHTA, CDR2 FQGNSA. The CDR3 nucleotides read TGTGCCAGCAGCTATCACGGACTAGCAGTCACCGGGGAGCTGTTTTTT. Protein: CASSYHGLAVTGELFF.

This clone was detected only a few times. The V gene is TRBV7-6, the J gene TRBJ2-7, with 7 bases lining up with TRBD1. Germline values: CDR1 SGHVS, CDR2 FNYEAQ. The CDR3 has 13 residues. Trimming removed 5 bases from V and 4 bases from J; junction bases left unmatched: 5. The CDR3 region has the DNA TGTGCCAGCAGCCAAGACAGGGCTTACGAGCAGTACTTC. Translated, it gives CASSQDRAYEQYF.

This clone occurred a few times. This chain links TRBV9 with TRBJ2-5, with 7 nucleotides matching TRBD1. From germline, CDR1 is SGDLS and CDR2 YYNGEE. With V trimmed by 0 bases and J by 0 bases, 2 bases remained unmatched. The CDR3 contains 15 residues. CDR3 nucleotide sequence: TGTGCCAGCAGCGTAGATAGGGGGCACCAAGAGACCCAGTACTTC. It specifies CASSVDRGHQETQYF.

The sample holds a few counts of this clone. This chain uses TRBV10-3 with TRBJ2-5; tentatively, D is TRBD2 (5 bases). This CDR3 is built from 13 residues. CDR1 and CDR2 from the germline V gene are ENHRY and SYGVKD. The ends were cut back, 8 bases at V and 4 bases at J, with 14 bases in the middle. The CDR3 here is CAIGARVRETQYF. In DNA form, the CDR3 reads TGTGCCATCGGCGCGCGGGTGAGAGAGACCCAGTACTTC.

This clone showed up just once. V and J are TRBV6-5 and TRBJ2-7; D ambiguous. V was trimmed by 0 bases and J by 0 bases, leaving 9 bases between them. Germline V gives CDR1 MNHEY, CDR2 SVGAGI. The CDR3 spans 15 residues. The CDR3 nucleotides are TGTGCCAGCAGTTACTCGCGGCTCGACTCCTACGAGCAGTACTTC. Protein product: CASSYSRLDSYEQYF.

The chain carries TRBV7-6 and TRBJ2-5; D is unresolved. V was shortened by 3 bases and J by 4 bases, with 9 bases between the two germline ends. CDR1 and CDR2 (germline): SGHVS, FNYEAQ. The CDR3 totals 13 residues. In DNA, the CDR3 is TGTGCCAGCAGCTTCCCTAGTCCAGAGACCCAGTACTTC. Translation: CASSFPSPETQYF.

A single count supports this clone. The chain employs TRBV7-2 and TRBJ1-5, with TRBD1 matching 8 bases. CDR3 length: 13 amino acids. V was pared by 6 bases and J by 7 bases, with 5 bases of the junction left unmatched. From germline, CDR1 is SGHTA and CDR2 FQGNSA. The CDR3 region is CASSPGGAQPQHF. CDR3 nucleotide sequence: TGTGCCAGCAGTCCAGGGGGCGCCCAGCCCCAGCATTTT.

Only a few counts were recorded for this clone. The chain uses TRBV5-1 and TRBJ1-1; D is unclear. Trimming removed 4 bases at V and 0 bases at J, with 10 bases between. This CDR3 is built from 14 residues. Germline CDR1 reads SGHRS; CDR2 reads YFSETQ. The CDR3 is CASSPFGMNTEAFF. The CDR3, as DNA: TGCGCCAGCAGCCCCTTCGGTATGAACACTGAAGCTTTCTTT.

The gene calls are TRBV18 and TRBJ2-2; D is perhaps TRBD1 (6 bases). The CDR3 contains 14 residues. Germline V lookup: CDR1 KGHSH, CDR2 LQKENI. Between the trimmed V and J ends, which lost 4 bases and 5 bases, there was a span of 11 bases. The CDR3 region is CASSRATGTGELFF. The CDR3 DNA is TGTGCCAGCTCACGCGCTACAGGGACCGGGGAGCTGTTTTTT.

This chain links TRBV30 with TRBJ2-7, with D perhaps matching TRBD1 (6 bases). V was clipped by 1 base and J by 2 bases, with 9 bases between them. This CDR3 spans 13 amino acids. The germline V gene has CDR1 GTSNPN and CDR2 SVGIG (reference sequence). The CDR3 bases are TGTGCCTGGAGTGCAGGGGCCCCCTACGAGCAGTACTTC. Translated, it gives CAWSAGAPYEQYF.

This CDR3 is CASRPGLTDYEQYF. The CDR3 DNA sequence: TGTGCCAGCAGGCCGGGACTCACAGACTACGAGCAGTACTTC. The chain carries TRBV6-5 and TRBJ2-7; tentatively, D is TRBD2 (6 bases). Germline CDR1 is MNHEY and CDR2 is SVGAGI. The ends were cut back, 6 bases at V and 3 bases at J, with 15 bases in the middle. This CDR3 contains 14 residues.

The chain joins TRBV19 to TRBJ1-2; D might be TRBD1 (5 bases). The CDR3 is 12 residues long. V was shortened by 7 bases and J by 4 bases, with 10 bases between the two germline ends. Germline loops: CDR1 LNHDA, CDR2 SQIVND (reference sequence). The CDR3 DNA reads TGTGCCAGTACAGGGCAGGGCTATGGCTACACCTTC. Protein product: CASTGQGYGYTF. The entire variable domain, with the rest obtained from reference TRBV19 and TRBJ1-2, is as follows: DGGITQSPKYLFRKEGQNVTLSCEQNLNHDAMYWYRQDPGQGLRLIYYSQIVNDFQKGDIAEGYSVSREKKESFPLTVTSAQKNPTAFYLCASTGQGYGYTFGSGTRLTVV.

The genes are TRBV29-1 and TRBJ1-1; D remains ambiguous. This CDR3 is built from 13 residues. Germline loops: CDR1 SQVTM, CDR2 ANQGSEA. Trimming removed 4 bases at V and 11 bases at J, with 20 bases between. Written as DNA, the CDR3 is TGCAGCGTTGTCATGGAGTTATCGCCGAAGGCTTTCTTT. Translated, it gives CSVVMELSPKAFF.

This clone was seen more than once but under ten times. The V gene is TRBV30, the J gene TRBJ2-7; possible D gene TRBD1, 5 bases. Germline V CDR1 and CDR2: GTSNPN, SVGIG (reference sequence). The CDR3 runs to 12 residues. Trimming shortened V by 3 bases and J by 6 bases, and 12 bases separated the two germline ends. The CDR3 DNA is TGTGCCTGGAGGCGACTGGGGCGCGAGCAGTACTTC. Its protein product is CAWRRLGREQYF. Filled out from reference TRBV30 and TRBJ2-7, the complete variable domain reads SQTIHQWPATLVQPVGSPLSLECTVEGTSNPNLYWYRQAAGRGLQLLFYSVGIGQISSEVPQNLSASRPQDRQFILSSKKLLLSDSGFYLCAWRRLGREQYFGPGTRLTVT.

This clone was detected a few times. The V and J genes are TRBV28 and TRBJ1-1, with D possibly matching TRBD1 (5 bases). The CDR3 is 12 residues long. Germline V gene sequence: CDR1 MDHEN, CDR2 SYDVKM. Trimming took 8 bases from V and 4 from J, leaving 11 bases between them. The CDR3 region is CASGGGGTEAFF. Written as DNA, the CDR3 is TGTGCCAGCGGGGGGGGTGGCACTGAAGCTTTCTTT.

This sequence joins TRBV19 and TRBJ1-4, with 9 bases that match TRBD1. The CDR3 has 13 amino acids. The trim removed 8 bases at V and 8 bases at J, leaving 6 bases unmatched. Germline V gene data show CDR1 as LNHDA and CDR2 as SQIVND (reference sequence). For the CDR3, the DNA is TGTGCCAGTCGGCGGACAGGGGTCGAAAAACTGTTTTTT. Protein sequence: CASRRTGVEKLFF.